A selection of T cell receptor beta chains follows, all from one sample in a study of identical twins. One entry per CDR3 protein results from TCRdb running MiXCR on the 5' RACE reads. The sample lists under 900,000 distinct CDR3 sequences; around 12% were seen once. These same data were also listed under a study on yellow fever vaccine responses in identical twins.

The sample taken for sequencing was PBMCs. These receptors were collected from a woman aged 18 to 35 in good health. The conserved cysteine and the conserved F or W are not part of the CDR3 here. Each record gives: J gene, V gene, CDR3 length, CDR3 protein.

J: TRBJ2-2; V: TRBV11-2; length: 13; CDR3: ASSLELAGGGELF
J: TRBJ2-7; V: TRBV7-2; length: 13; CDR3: ASSLIGGKIYEQY
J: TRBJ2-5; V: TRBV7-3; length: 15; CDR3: ASSLRPGTPNQETQY
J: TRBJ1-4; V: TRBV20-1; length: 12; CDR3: SARAETGGEKLF
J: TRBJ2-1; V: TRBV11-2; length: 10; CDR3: ASSLEAIEQF
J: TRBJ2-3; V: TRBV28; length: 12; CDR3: ASKSSSGRDTQY
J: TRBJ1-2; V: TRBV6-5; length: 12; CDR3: ASSWRGGNYGYT
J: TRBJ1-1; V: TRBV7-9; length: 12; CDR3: ASSLEWLNTEAF
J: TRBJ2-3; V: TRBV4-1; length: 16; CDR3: ASSQVYVAGTSTDTQY
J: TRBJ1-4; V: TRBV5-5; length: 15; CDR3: ASSLLSFRGPNEKLF
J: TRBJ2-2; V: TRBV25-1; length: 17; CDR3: ASSPSAGQGRVLAGELF
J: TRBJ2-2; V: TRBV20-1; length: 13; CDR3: SARIAGPNTGELF
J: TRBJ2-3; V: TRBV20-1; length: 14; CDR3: SATLTSGRGVGTQY
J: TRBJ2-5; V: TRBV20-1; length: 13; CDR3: SANLEPRSEETQY
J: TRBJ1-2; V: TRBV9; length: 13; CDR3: ASSVTGAQNYGYT
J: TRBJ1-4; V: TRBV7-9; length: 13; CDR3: ASSLDGLLGEKLF
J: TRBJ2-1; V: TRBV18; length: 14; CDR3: ASSPYMVYSYNEQF
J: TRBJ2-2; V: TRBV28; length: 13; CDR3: ASSFGPPNTGELF
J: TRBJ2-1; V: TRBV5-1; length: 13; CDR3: ASSSAGGPSNEQF
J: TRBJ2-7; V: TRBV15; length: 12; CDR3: ATSREGERYEQY
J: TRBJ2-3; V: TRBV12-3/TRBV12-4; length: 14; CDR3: ASSLYSSGTVDTQY
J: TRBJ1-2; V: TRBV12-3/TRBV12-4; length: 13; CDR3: ASSLSERTFLGYT
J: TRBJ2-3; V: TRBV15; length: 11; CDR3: ATSRDRGDTQY
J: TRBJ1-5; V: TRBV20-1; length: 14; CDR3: SARDSREVSNQPQH
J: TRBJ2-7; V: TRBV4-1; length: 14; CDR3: ASSLRGDTAAYEQY
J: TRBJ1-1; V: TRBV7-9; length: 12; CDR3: ASSPGTMNTEAF
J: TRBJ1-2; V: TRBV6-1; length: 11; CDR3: ASWDSRSYGYT
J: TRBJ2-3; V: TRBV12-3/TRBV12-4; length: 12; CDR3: ASRTGQPTDTQY
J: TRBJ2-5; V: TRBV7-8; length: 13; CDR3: ASSSVSALQETQY
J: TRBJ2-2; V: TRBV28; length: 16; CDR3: ASSLSGWRGTNTGELF
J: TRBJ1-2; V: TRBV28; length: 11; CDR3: ASSFPADGGYT
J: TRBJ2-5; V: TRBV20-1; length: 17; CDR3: SASRPGYQESYGQETQY
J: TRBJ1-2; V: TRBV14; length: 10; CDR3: ASSQVRSGYT
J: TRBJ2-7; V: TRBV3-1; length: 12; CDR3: ASRDRDRDYEQY
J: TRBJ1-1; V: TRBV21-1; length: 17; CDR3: ASSKNEGGPTGMNTEAF
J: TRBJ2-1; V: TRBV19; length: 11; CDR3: ASAQGLYNEQF
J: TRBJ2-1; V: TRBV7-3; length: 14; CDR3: ASSGGTGRPYNEQF
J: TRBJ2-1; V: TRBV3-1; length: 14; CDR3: ASSLSGGAFYNEQF
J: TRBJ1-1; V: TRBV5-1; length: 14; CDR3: ASSLVQGRLNTEAF
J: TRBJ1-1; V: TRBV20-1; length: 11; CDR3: SALGQLNTEAF
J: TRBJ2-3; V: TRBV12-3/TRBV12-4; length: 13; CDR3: ASSLVGGPRDTQY
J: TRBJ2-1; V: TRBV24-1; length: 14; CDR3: ATSDPSGRAVDEQF